The 18 T cell receptor beta chains presented below share a single source sample, sequenced in a study of blood T cell repertoires in COVID-19. Here immunoSEQ multiplex PCR was the method, and the copy in TCRdb shows in-frame clones only, minus some. The table includes 250,000 to 400,000 clones, around 85% detected once. Sample: PBMCs or T cells enriched from blood (not recorded which). Receptor source: a woman in her twenties or thirties who had been exposed to COVID-19.

V is TRBV7-2 and J is TRBJ1-2, with a tentative D call TRBD1 (6 bases). The CDR3 has 13 residues. Trimming took off 6 bases at V and 3 bases at J, with 11 bases between the two ends. The V gene's germline CDR1 is SGHTA and CDR2 FQGNSA. The CDR3 sequence is CASSGGGDYGYTF. The CDR3 nucleotides read TGTGCCAGCAGTGGGGGGGGCGACTATGGCTACACCTTC.

The chain has TRBV30 and TRBJ1-2; 9 bases are shared with TRBD1. Per germline, CDR1 GTSNPN and CDR2 SVGIG (reference sequence). V shed 1 base and J 8 bases; nucleotides not matched to a gene: 8. CDR3 length: 14 amino acids. Here the CDR3 DNA reads TGTGCCTGGAGTGGGGGGACAGGGAGGCGCGGCTACACCTTC. Amino acids: CAWSGGTGRRGYTF.

The J gene is TRBJ1-1, the V gene TRBV29-1; D is unclear. The CDR3 is 13 amino acids. The germline V gene has CDR1 SQVTM and CDR2 ANQGSEA. Trimming shortened V by 5 bases and J by 4 bases, and 14 bases separated the two germline ends. CDR3 nucleotide sequence: TGCAGCGTTTTTAACAGCATGGGCACTGAAGCTTTCTTT. It specifies CSVFNSMGTEAFF.

This rearrangement joins TRBV2 to TRBJ1-5; perhaps TRBD1 as D (5 bases). In germline, CDR1 is SNHLY, CDR2 FYNNEI. V was clipped by 0 bases and J by 7 bases, with 10 bases between them. The CDR3 is 14 residues long. The CDR3 region has the DNA TGTGCCAGCAGTGAAGCGTGGGGGGTCCAGCCCCAGCATTTT. As protein: CASSEAWGVQPQHF. The entire variable domain, with the rest obtained from reference TRBV2 and TRBJ1-5, is as follows: EPEVTQTPSHQVTQMGQEVILRCVPISNHLYFYWYRQILGQKVEFLVSFYNNEISEKSEIFDDQFSVERPDGSNFTLKIRSTKLEDSAMYFCASSEAWGVQPQHFGDGTRLSIL.

Regarding this clone: Additional DNA sequences in this sample encode the identical CDR3. This sequence joins TRBV19 and TRBJ2-3; 7 bases map to TRBD2. The CDR3 is made up of 14 amino acids. Germline V gene sequence: CDR1 LNHDA, CDR2 SQIVND (reference sequence). V dropped 1 base and J dropped 3; count of bases not matched to a gene: 1. CDR3 DNA sequence: TGTGCCAGTAGTATAGGGACTAGTACAGATACGCAGTATTTT. Protein sequence: CASSIGTSTDTQYF.

V and J are TRBV30 and TRBJ2-5; TRBD1 matches 11 bases. The V gene's germline CDR1 is GTSNPN and CDR2 SVGIG (reference sequence). V shed 8 bases, J shed 6 bases, and the junction held 8 bases outside the gene matches. The length of the CDR3 is 13 residues. The CDR3 sequence is CARRTGGGQTQYF. The CDR3, as DNA: TGTGCCCGACGGACAGGGGGCGGACAGACCCAGTACTTC.

The rearrangement joins TRBV12-5 to TRBJ1-2, with TRBD1 identical over 7 bases. The germline gives CDR1 LGHNT, CDR2 FRNRAP. The CDR3 runs 16 residues. V lost 0 bases and J lost 8; bases outside the gene matches: 12. The CDR3 nucleotides are TGTGCTAGTGGTTTGGTAATGGTCGGACAGGCCAGAGGCTACACCTTC. Protein sequence: CASGLVMVGQARGYTF.

The J gene is TRBJ1-4, the V gene TRBV28, with D tentatively TRBD1 (6 bases). The CDR3 runs 15 residues. With 5 bases removed from V and 9 bases from J, the gap between germline ends came to 19 bases. CDR1 MDHEN and CDR2 SYDVKM come from the germline V gene. CDR3 DNA sequence: TGTGCCAGCAGTCCGTCTAAGGGGGATGGGAAAAAACTGTTTTTT. Protein product: CASSPSKGDGKKLFF.

The rearrangement uses TRBV5-1 and TRBJ1-4, with 8 bases identical to TRBD1. The germline V gene encodes CDR1 SGHRS and CDR2 YFSETQ. CDR3 length: 14 amino acids. J gave up 5 bases and V 4 bases, and 4 bases lay outside the gene matches. The CDR3 is CASSVTGGNEKLFF. CDR3 nucleotides: TGCGCCAGCAGCGTCACAGGGGGAAATGAAAAACTGTTTTTT.

V and J are TRBV4-3 and TRBJ2-3, with D possibly TRBD1 on 5 matching bases. The CDR3 runs to 13 residues. V lost 2 bases, J lost 6 bases, and 9 bases lay in between. CDR1 and CDR2 (germline): LGHNA, YSLEER. The CDR3 DNA sequence: TGCGCCAGCAGCCAAATAAAGGGGGATACGCAGTATTTT. It encodes CASSQIKGDTQYF.

V gene TRBV2 combines with J gene TRBJ2-1; TRBD2 matches at 11 bases. There are 16 residues in the CDR3. CDR1 is SNHLY, CDR2 FYNNEI, per germline. The V segment lost 5 bases and the J segment 3 bases; nucleotides outside the gene matches: 6. The CDR3 loop reads CASSRGLAELYNEQFF. The CDR3 DNA follows: TGTGCCAGCAGTAGGGGACTAGCGGAACTCTACAATGAGCAGTTCTTC.

This chain joins TRBV7-3 and TRBJ1-1; D is unresolved. Trimming took 5 bases from V and 0 from J, leaving 10 bases between them. The germline V gene encodes CDR1 SGHTA and CDR2 FQGTGA. This CDR3 has 14 residues. The DNA for the CDR3 is TGTGCCAGCAGCCCCCCCGGGTTGAACACTGAAGCTTTCTTT. Translation gives CASSPPGLNTEAFF.

The V call is TRBV2, the J call TRBJ2-2; 7 bases map to TRBD1. Germline-derived CDR1 and CDR2 are SNHLY and FYNNEI. Trimming removed 5 bases from V and 8 bases from J; junction bases left unmatched: 8. The CDR3 sequence is 14 residues long. DNA for the CDR3: TGTGCCAGCAGTTCGGACAGGATTTTAGGGGAGCTGTTTTTT. Translated: CASSSDRILGELFF.

The rearrangement uses TRBV27 and TRBJ1-2, with TRBD1 matching over 9 bases. CDR1 and CDR2 from the germline V gene are MNHEY and SMNVEV (reference sequence). Trimming at V came to 5 bases and at J to 3 bases, leaving 13 bases not matched to a gene. The CDR3 length is 17 residues. CDR3 region: CASSPVNPGTGHYGYTF. DNA for the CDR3: TGTGCCAGCAGTCCCGTGAATCCCGGGACAGGGCACTATGGCTACACCTTC.

This chain links TRBV6-5 with TRBJ2-7; a weak D match, TRBD1 (6 bases). This CDR3 is 15 amino acids long. Between the trimmed V and J ends, which lost 6 bases and 3 bases, there was a span of 18 bases. The germline CDR1 and CDR2 sequences are MNHEY and SVGAGI. For the CDR3, the DNA is TGTGCCAGCAGCGCTTTTATTGGGACAAGCTACGAGCAGTACTTC. It codes for CASSAFIGTSYEQYF.

This rearrangement joins TRBV5-4 to TRBJ1-5, with 7 bases aligning to TRBD1. This CDR3 spans 16 amino acids. Germline CDR1 SGHNT, CDR2 YYREEE (reference sequence). Trimming cost V 4 bases and J 1 base; bases outside gene matches: 8. The CDR3 bases are TGTGCCAGCAGCAAATACAGGGGAGTCAGCAATCAGCCCCAGCATTTT. Encoded protein: CASSKYRGVSNQPQHF. Based on the CDR3 plus reference TRBV5-4 and TRBJ1-5, the full variable domain is ETGVTQSPTHLIKTRGQQVTLRCSSQSGHNTVSWYQQALGQGPQFIFQYYREEENGRGNFPPRFSGLQFPNYSSELNVNALELDDSALYLCASSKYRGVSNQPQHFGDGTRLSIL.

The chain uses TRBV5-5 and TRBJ2-1; tentative D call: TRBD2 (6 bases). The CDR3 extends over 15 amino acids. CDR1 and CDR2 from the germline V gene are SGHKS and YYEKEE (reference sequence). Deletions cut 4 bases from V and 8 bases from J, with 19 bases between. CDR3 residues: CASSPERAGGDEQFF. CDR3 DNA: TGTGCCAGCAGCCCTGAGCGGGCTGGTGGCGATGAGCAGTTCTTC.

This chain links TRBV27 with TRBJ2-7, with 8 positions matching TRBD1. With V trimmed by 2 bases and J by 3 bases, 3 bases remained unmatched. The CDR3 runs 14 residues. Germline V gene data show CDR1 as MNHEY and CDR2 as SMNVEV (reference sequence). CDR3 sequence reads: CASSLNRGIYEQYF. Here the CDR3 DNA reads TGTGCCAGCAGTTTAAACAGGGGGATCTACGAGCAGTACTTC.